This is a list of T cell receptor beta chains from one sample in a study of PD-1 blockade in classical Hodgkin lymphoma. Sequencing was performed with immunoSEQ multiplex PCR; in TCRdb, only in-frame clones are kept and a portion is missing. The sample carries around 26,000 clones, approximately 79% recorded once. The sequencing here drew on CD4+ T cells from blood, taken before the fourth cycle of nivolumab. Every receptor here comes from a human donor with classical Hodgkin lymphoma. Each CDR3 is given with its conserved first and last residue. Fields, in order: J gene, V gene, clone size, D gene, CDR3 protein, CDR3 DNA. D genes are given only for firm matches. Clone size is given for some rows only: seen once, a few or many times, or a class if the clone is expanded.

j_call: TRBJ1-5; v_call: TRBV7-9; clone_size: once; d_call: TRBD1; cdr3_aa: CASSLGGTGSQPQHF; cdr3_nt: TGTGCCAGCAGCTTAGGTGGGACAGGGAGTCAGCCCCAGCATTTT
j_call: TRBJ1-1; v_call: TRBV6-5; clone_size: NA; d_call: TRBD1; cdr3_aa: CASRAGGLGGTEAFF; cdr3_nt: TGTGCCAGCAGGGCAGGGGGCCTCGGGGGCACTGAAGCTTTCTTT
j_call: TRBJ2-5; v_call: TRBV2; clone_size: NA; d_call: NA; cdr3_aa: CASSDLRPQEGTQYF; cdr3_nt: TGTGCCAGCAGTGACTTGCGGCCCCAAGAAGGGACCCAGTACTTC
j_call: TRBJ1-4; v_call: TRBV18; clone_size: NA; d_call: NA; cdr3_aa: CASSLTVPNEKLFF; cdr3_nt: TGTGCCAGCTCACTGACAGTACCTAATGAAAAACTGTTTTTT
j_call: TRBJ1-5; v_call: TRBV7-2; clone_size: NA; d_call: NA; cdr3_aa: CASSLASTGRNQPQHF; cdr3_nt: TGTGCCAGCAGCTTAGCTAGCACAGGCCGCAATCAGCCCCAGCATTTT
j_call: TRBJ1-1; v_call: TRBV11-2; clone_size: NA; d_call: NA; cdr3_aa: CASSLALLRGVAFF; cdr3_nt: TGTGCCAGCAGCTTAGCCCTCCTCAGAGGGGTTGCTTTCTTT
j_call: TRBJ2-1; v_call: TRBV19; clone_size: NA; d_call: TRBD2; cdr3_aa: CASSRAGTNDNEQFF; cdr3_nt: TGTGCCAGTAGTAGAGCCGGGACTAATGACAATGAGCAGTTCTTC
j_call: TRBJ1-4; v_call: TRBV6-5; clone_size: NA; d_call: NA; cdr3_aa: CASSYSGQVEKLFF; cdr3_nt: TGTGCCAGCAGTTACTCGGGGCAGGTTGAAAAACTGTTTTTT
j_call: TRBJ2-7; v_call: TRBV6-4; clone_size: NA; d_call: NA; cdr3_aa: CASSVFPTTEQYF; cdr3_nt: TGTGCCAGCAGTGTTTTCCCCACCACCGAGCAGTACTTC
j_call: TRBJ2-5; v_call: TRBV18; clone_size: NA; d_call: NA; cdr3_aa: CASSPQGFSEETQYF; cdr3_nt: TGTGCCAGCTCACCACAGGGATTCTCGGAAGAGACCCAGTACTTC
j_call: TRBJ1-2; v_call: TRBV27; clone_size: NA; d_call: NA; cdr3_aa: CASSLGPPGSYGYTF; cdr3_nt: TGTGCCAGCAGTTTAGGCCCGCCAGGATCCTATGGCTACACCTTC
j_call: TRBJ1-4; v_call: TRBV7-6; clone_size: once; d_call: NA; cdr3_aa: CASSLGPQAGAGEKLFF; cdr3_nt: TGTGCCAGCAGCTTAGGGCCCCAAGCAGGGGCGGGTGAAAAACTGTTTTTT
j_call: TRBJ1-1; v_call: TRBV5-1; clone_size: NA; d_call: TRBD1; cdr3_aa: CASSLRARQGNTEAFF; cdr3_nt: TGCGCCAGCAGCTTGAGGGCCCGACAGGGAAACACTGAAGCTTTCTTT
j_call: TRBJ1-5; v_call: TRBV6-1; clone_size: NA; d_call: NA; cdr3_aa: CASSNIQPQHF; cdr3_nt: TGTGCCAGCAGTAATATCCAGCCCCAGCATTTT
j_call: TRBJ2-1; v_call: TRBV6-5; clone_size: NA; d_call: NA; cdr3_aa: CASRGAYNEQFF; cdr3_nt: TGTGCCAGCAGGGGCGCCTACAATGAGCAGTTCTTC
j_call: TRBJ1-1; v_call: TRBV30; clone_size: NA; d_call: TRBD1; cdr3_aa: CAKRGQTNTEAFF; cdr3_nt: TGTGCCAAACGGGGACAGACGAACACTGAAGCTTTCTTT
j_call: TRBJ2-3; v_call: TRBV7-8; clone_size: NA; d_call: TRBD2; cdr3_aa: CASSLRLSGGAADTQYF; cdr3_nt: TGTGCCAGCAGCTTACGGCTGAGCGGGGGGGCCGCAGATACGCAGTATTTT
j_call: TRBJ1-5; v_call: TRBV6-1; clone_size: NA; d_call: NA; cdr3_aa: CASSTGEQPQHF; cdr3_nt: TGTGCCAGCAGTACTGGGGAACAGCCCCAGCATTTT
j_call: TRBJ2-1; v_call: TRBV14; clone_size: NA; d_call: TRBD1; cdr3_aa: CASSQDLIFGQGHNEQFF; cdr3_nt: TGTGCCAGCAGCCAAGATCTAATATTTGGACAGGGGCATAATGAGCAGTTCTTC
j_call: TRBJ2-2; v_call: TRBV29-1; clone_size: once; d_call: TRBD1; cdr3_aa: CSALRDREVGELFF; cdr3_nt: TGCAGCGCTCTCCGGGACAGGGAGGTCGGGGAGCTGTTTTTT
j_call: TRBJ1-2; v_call: TRBV4-3; clone_size: NA; d_call: NA; cdr3_aa: CASSPQQDYNYGYTF; cdr3_nt: TGCGCCAGCAGCCCACAGCAGGACTATAACTATGGCTACACCTTC
j_call: TRBJ1-2; v_call: TRBV4-2; clone_size: NA; d_call: NA; cdr3_aa: CASSQDPRYYGYTF; cdr3_nt: TGTGCCAGCAGCCAAGACCCAAGGTACTATGGCTACACCTTC
j_call: TRBJ1-6; v_call: TRBV4-3; clone_size: NA; d_call: TRBD1; cdr3_aa: CASSQNTPGTGDNSPLHF; cdr3_nt: TGCGCCAGCAGCCAAAATACTCCCGGGACAGGGGATAATTCACCCCTCCACTTT
j_call: TRBJ1-1; v_call: TRBV6-6; clone_size: NA; d_call: NA; cdr3_aa: CASSIPWENTEAFF; cdr3_nt: TGTGCCAGCAGTATTCCGTGGGAGAACACTGAAGCTTTCTTT
j_call: TRBJ1-4; v_call: TRBV19; clone_size: NA; d_call: NA; cdr3_aa: CASSITWIGEKLFF; cdr3_nt: TGTGCCAGTAGTATTACGTGGATTGGCGAAAAACTGTTTTTT
j_call: TRBJ1-1; v_call: TRBV11-2; clone_size: once; d_call: NA; cdr3_aa: CASSFQYTEAFF; cdr3_nt: TGTGCCAGCAGCTTCCAGTACACTGAAGCTTTCTTT
j_call: TRBJ2-5; v_call: TRBV7-2; clone_size: NA; d_call: NA; cdr3_aa: CASSLSYFGTEQETQYF; cdr3_nt: TGTGCCAGCAGCTTAAGTTATTTCGGTACGGAACAAGAGACCCAGTACTTC
j_call: TRBJ1-6; v_call: TRBV12-5; clone_size: NA; d_call: NA; cdr3_aa: CASGFDYNSPLHF; cdr3_nt: TGTGCTAGTGGTTTCGACTATAATTCACCCCTCCACTTT
j_call: TRBJ1-2; v_call: TRBV6-5; clone_size: NA; d_call: NA; cdr3_aa: CASSYSKERMFTF; cdr3_nt: TGTGCCAGCAGTTACTCGAAGGAGCGGATGTTCACCTTC